This TCR beta chain was sequenced in a study of blood T cell repertoires in COVID-19. Turning to the study itself: COVID-19 samples from acute and convalescent phases originated in the United States, Italy and Spain.

This table comes from immunoSEQ multiplex PCR, and its TCRdb copy is limited to in-frame clones, with some not included. The sample records about 210,000 clones, approximately 86% being singletons. The CDR3 contains 14 residues. Germline CDR1 reads SGHKS; CDR2 reads YYEKEE (reference sequence). J gave up 6 bases and V 4 bases, and 9 bases lay outside the gene matches. The source material was peripheral blood. The chain links TRBV5-5 to TRBJ2-5; 7 bases are a match to TRBD1. This TCR was sampled from a man in his 60s with acute or convalescent COVID-19. For the CDR3, the DNA is TGTGCCAGCAGCACCCCCGGGACAGTTAAGACCCAGTACTTC. Encoded protein: CASSTPGTVKTQYF.